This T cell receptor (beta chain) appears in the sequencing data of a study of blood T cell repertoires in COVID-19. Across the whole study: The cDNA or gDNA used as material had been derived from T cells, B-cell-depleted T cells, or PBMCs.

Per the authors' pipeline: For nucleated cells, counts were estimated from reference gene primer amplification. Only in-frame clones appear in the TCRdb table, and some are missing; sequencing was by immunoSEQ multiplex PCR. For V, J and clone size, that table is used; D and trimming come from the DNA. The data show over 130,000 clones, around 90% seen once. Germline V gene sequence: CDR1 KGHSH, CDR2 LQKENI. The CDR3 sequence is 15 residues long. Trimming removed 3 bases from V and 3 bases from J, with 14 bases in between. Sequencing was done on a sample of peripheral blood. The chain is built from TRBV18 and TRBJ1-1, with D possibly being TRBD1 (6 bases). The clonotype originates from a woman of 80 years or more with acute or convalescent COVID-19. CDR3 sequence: CASSPVRGAYTEAFF. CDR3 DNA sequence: TGTGCCAGCTCACCGGTTCGGGGGGCTTACACTGAAGCTTTCTTT.